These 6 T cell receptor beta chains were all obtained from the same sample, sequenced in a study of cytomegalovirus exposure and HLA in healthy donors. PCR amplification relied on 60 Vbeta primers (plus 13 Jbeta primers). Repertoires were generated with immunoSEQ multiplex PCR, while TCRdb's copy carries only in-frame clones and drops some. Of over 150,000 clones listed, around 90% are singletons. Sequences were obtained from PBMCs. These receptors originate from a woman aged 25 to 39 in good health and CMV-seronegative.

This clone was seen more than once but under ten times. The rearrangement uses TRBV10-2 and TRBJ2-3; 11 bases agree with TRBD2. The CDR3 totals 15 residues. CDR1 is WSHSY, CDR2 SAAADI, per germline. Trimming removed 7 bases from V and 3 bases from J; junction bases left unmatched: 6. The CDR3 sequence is CASKPSSGGTDTQYF. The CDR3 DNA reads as TGCGCCAGCAAACCCTCTAGCGGGGGGACAGATACGCAGTATTTT.

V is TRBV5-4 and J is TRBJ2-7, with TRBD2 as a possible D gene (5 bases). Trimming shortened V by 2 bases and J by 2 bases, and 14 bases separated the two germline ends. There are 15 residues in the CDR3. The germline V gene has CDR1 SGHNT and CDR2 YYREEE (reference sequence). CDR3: CASSLGSSGTYEQYF. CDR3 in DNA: TGTGCCAGCAGCTTAGGGAGCAGTGGGACCTACGAGCAGTACTTC.

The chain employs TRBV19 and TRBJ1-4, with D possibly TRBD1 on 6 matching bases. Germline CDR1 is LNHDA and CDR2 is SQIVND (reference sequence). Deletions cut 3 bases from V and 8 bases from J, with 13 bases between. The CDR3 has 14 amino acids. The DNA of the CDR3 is TGTGCCAGTAGTATTACAGGGTCCCGCGAAAAACTGTTTTTT. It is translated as CASSITGSREKLFF. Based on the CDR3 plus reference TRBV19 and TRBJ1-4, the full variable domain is DGGITQSPKYLFRKEGQNVTLSCEQNLNHDAMYWYRQDPGQGLRLIYYSQIVNDFQKGDIAEGYSVSREKKESFPLTVTSAQKNPTAFYLCASSITGSREKLFFGSGTQLSVL.

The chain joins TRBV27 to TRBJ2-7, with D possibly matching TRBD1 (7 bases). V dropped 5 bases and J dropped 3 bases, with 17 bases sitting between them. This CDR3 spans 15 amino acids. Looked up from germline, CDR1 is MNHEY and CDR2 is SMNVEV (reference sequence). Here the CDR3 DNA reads TGTGCCAGCAGTACCAGACAGGGCGGGAACTACGAGCAGTACTTC. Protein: CASSTRQGGNYEQYF.

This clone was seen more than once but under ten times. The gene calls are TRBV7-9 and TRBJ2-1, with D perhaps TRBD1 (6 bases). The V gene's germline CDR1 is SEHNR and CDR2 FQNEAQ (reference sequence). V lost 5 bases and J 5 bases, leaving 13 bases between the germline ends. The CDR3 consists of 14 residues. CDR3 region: CASSPDPGDNEQFF. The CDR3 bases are TGTGCCAGCAGCCCCGACCCAGGGGACAATGAGCAGTTCTTC.

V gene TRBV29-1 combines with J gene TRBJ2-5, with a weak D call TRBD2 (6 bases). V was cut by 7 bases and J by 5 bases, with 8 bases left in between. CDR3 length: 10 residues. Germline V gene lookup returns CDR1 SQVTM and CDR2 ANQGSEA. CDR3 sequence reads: CSGGGETQYF. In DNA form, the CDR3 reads TGCAGCGGTGGGGGGGAGACCCAGTACTTC.